This T cell receptor (beta chain) came from a study of cytomegalovirus exposure and HLA in healthy donors. Study in general: A previous analysis identified 100 million or so unique TCR beta sequences derived from some 170 million T cells.

Germline V CDR1 and CDR2: SNHLY, FYNNEI. This CDR3 comprises 14 residues. The germline V and J ends were trimmed by 4 bases and 6 bases, with 15 bases remaining between them. The PCR made use of 60 Vbeta and 13 Jbeta primers. Profiled with immunoSEQ multiplex PCR; TCRdb holds only in-frame clones, not every one. The sample contains under 200,000 clones, about 81% of which appear only once. Study-level points and caveats: Some V segments, TRBV6-2 and TRBV6-3 among them, were indistinguishable and were therefore excluded. Among the CMV-associated chains, a few were confirmed in vitro as specific for CMV antigens. Immune exposure information comprised only CMV serostatus.

A word on this clone: No antigen is known for it.

The rearrangement links TRBV2 to TRBJ2-5; D is ambiguous. Specimen: PBMCs. The TCR comes from a woman younger than 35 in good health and CMV-seronegative. CDR3 DNA: TGTGCCAGCAGTGGCACACAGTTAACGAAGACCCAGTACTTC. Its protein is CASSGTQLTKTQYF.